These 16 T cell receptor beta chains share one sample of origin, sequenced in a study of blood T cell repertoires in COVID-19. Measured with immunoSEQ multiplex PCR; TCRdb has only the in-frame clones, and not every one. There are 100,000 to 150,000 clones in the sample; approximately 70% occur only once, and approximately 2% lies in the top ten. Sequencing used peripheral blood. Every receptor here comes from a woman aged 70 to 79 with acute or convalescent COVID-19.

The CDR3 DNA reads as TGTGCCAGCAGCTCTGGGACAGGGGGGAGTGGCAGAGCCAAAAACATTCAGTACTTC. This sequence encodes CASSSGTGGSGRAKNIQYF. This chain links TRBV7-6 with TRBJ2-4; 11 bases are a match to TRBD1. CDR1 is SGHVS, CDR2 FNYEAQ, per germline. V shed 4 bases, J shed 0 bases, and the junction held 11 bases outside the gene matches. The CDR3 sequence is 19 residues long. Full variable domain (missing parts from reference TRBV7-6 and TRBJ2-4): GAGVSQSPRYKVTKRGQDVALRCDPISGHVSLYWYRQALGQGPEFLTYFNYEAQQDKSGLPNDRFSAERPEGSISTLTIQRTEQRDSAMYRCASSSGTGGSGRAKNIQYFGAGTRLSVL.

The gene calls are TRBV10-3 and TRBJ2-3, with 10 bases fitting TRBD2. This CDR3 spans 15 amino acids. Per the germline V gene, CDR1 is ENHRY and CDR2 is SYGVKD. V dropped 4 bases and J dropped 7; count of bases not matched to a gene: 8. The CDR3 DNA follows: TGTGCCATCAGTGGCTCGGCTAGCGGGGGTTATACGCAGTATTTT. It encodes CAISGSASGGYTQYF.

The genes are TRBV29-1 and TRBJ2-7; 7 nucleotides line up with TRBD2. CDR3 size: 13 residues. Germline loops: CDR1 SQVTM, CDR2 ANQGSEA. V dropped 4 bases and J dropped 0; count of bases not matched to a gene: 3. The CDR3 is CSVVAGASYEQYF. DNA for the CDR3: TGCAGCGTTGTGGCGGGAGCCTCCTACGAGCAGTACTTC.

This chain connects TRBV29-1 to TRBJ2-1; 11 positions match TRBD1. V shed 8 bases and J 8 bases; nucleotides not matched to a gene: 8. The CDR3 is 13 amino acids. CDR1 is SQVTM and CDR2 is ANQGSEA in the germline V gene. CDR3 bases: TGCAGCACAGCGGGACAGGGGGAGGATGAGCAGTTCTTC. Protein sequence: CSTAGQGEDEQFF.

This clone showed up just a few times. The chain is built from TRBV27 and TRBJ1-6, with D perhaps matching TRBD1 (6 bases). Trimming removed 0 bases at V and 9 bases at J, with 12 bases between. The CDR3 is made up of 15 amino acids. From germline, CDR1 is MNHEY and CDR2 SMNVEV (reference sequence). The CDR3 region has the DNA TGTGCCAGCAGTTTATCAAGCCGGACAGCTTCACCCCTCCACTTT. This encodes CASSLSSRTASPLHF.

In nucleotides, the CDR3 is TGCGCCAGCAGCCAAGAACAACTAGCGGGGGGAGATACGCAGTATTTT. Its protein product is CASSQEQLAGGDTQYF. The chain links TRBV4-1 to TRBJ2-3; 12 bases map to TRBD2. V lost 0 bases, J lost 5 bases, and 3 bases stayed unmatched. The germline V gene encodes CDR1 MGHRA and CDR2 YSYEKL. The CDR3 length is 16 residues.

This chain connects TRBV7-2 to TRBJ2-7; D is possibly TRBD1 (6 bases). Between the trimmed V and J ends, which lost 5 bases and 4 bases, there was a span of 12 bases. CDR1 SGHTA and CDR2 FQGNSA come from the germline V gene. The CDR3 runs to 13 residues. DNA of the CDR3: TGTGCCAGCAGCATAATAGGGGGTTACGAGCAGTACTTC. Its translation is CASSIIGGYEQYF.

The chain joins TRBV29-1 to TRBJ2-7; perhaps TRBD2 as D (6 bases). V was pared by 3 bases and J by 4 bases, with 19 bases between. CDR3 length: 15 amino acids. Germline loops: CDR1 SQVTM, CDR2 ANQGSEA. The CDR3: CSVEAPDAGGYEQYF. In nucleotides, the CDR3 is TGCAGCGTTGAGGCCCCGGACGCCGGGGGATACGAGCAGTACTTC.

The chain combines TRBV7-2 with TRBJ1-3, with a tentative D call TRBD1 (6 bases). The CDR3 loop spans 16 amino acids. The germline gives CDR1 SGHTA, CDR2 FQGNSA. Trimming cost V 5 bases and J 0 bases, with 14 bases left between them. CDR3 nucleotide sequence: TGTGCCAGCAGCGACTTGGCAGGGGCCTCTGGAAACACCATATATTTT. Protein product: CASSDLAGASGNTIYF. The full variable domain, in which reference TRBV7-2 and TRBJ1-3 provide the parts outside the CDR3, is GAGVSQSPSNKVTEKGKDVELRCDPISGHTALYWYRQSLGQGLEFLIYFQGNSAPDKSGLPSDRFSAERTGGSVSTLTIQRTQQEDSAVYLCASSDLAGASGNTIYFGEGSWLTVV.

The chain carries TRBV7-8 and TRBJ2-5, with a possible D match to TRBD1 (6 bases). This CDR3 is 15 amino acids long. Germline CDR1 is SGHVS and CDR2 is FQNEAQ. V was shortened by 5 bases and J by 2 bases, with 15 bases between the two germline ends. DNA for the CDR3: TGTGCCAGCAGCCCAACTCAGGGGAAACAAGAGACCCAGTACTTC. Translated, it gives CASSPTQGKQETQYF.

The chain links TRBV27 to TRBJ1-1; D is unresolved. Trimming cost V 5 bases and J 0 bases, with 13 bases left between them. Germline CDR1 and CDR2: MNHEY and SMNVEV (reference sequence). The CDR3 has 15 residues. The CDR3 loop is CASSDMSSMNTEAFF. In nucleotides, the CDR3 is TGTGCCAGCAGTGACATGTCCTCAATGAACACTGAAGCTTTCTTT.

V is TRBV5-1 and J is TRBJ2-3; the D gene is possibly TRBD2 (6 bases). Between the trimmed V and J ends, which lost 1 base and 3 bases, there was a span of 12 bases. Germline lookup yields CDR1 SGHRS and CDR2 YFSETQ. CDR3 length: 15 amino acids. The CDR3 here is CASSLRGGGTDTQYF. As DNA, the CDR3 is TGCGCCAGCAGCTTGAGGGGCGGAGGGACAGATACGCAGTATTTT.

This clone was picked up one time. The J gene is TRBJ2-1, the V gene TRBV6-5, with 11 positions matching TRBD2. With 0 bases clipped from V and 7 bases from J, the junction kept 5 bases outside the gene matches. CDR1 and CDR2 (germline): MNHEY, SVGAGI. This CDR3 spans 16 amino acids. This CDR3 is CASSYSSGGAGNEQFF. The CDR3 nucleotides read TGTGCCAGCAGTTACTCTAGCGGGGGGGCGGGTAATGAGCAGTTCTTC.

In its sample, this clone was seen a few times. The rearrangement uses TRBV29-1 and TRBJ2-7, with TRBD1 matching 11 bases. The germline V gene encodes CDR1 SQVTM and CDR2 ANQGSEA. V dropped 6 bases and J dropped 3; count of bases not matched to a gene: 7. The CDR3 is made up of 14 amino acids. DNA of the CDR3: TGCAGCGTAGCCGGGACAGGGGGAAACTACGAGCAGTACTTC. It is translated as CSVAGTGGNYEQYF.

This clone was seen a few times. The chain has TRBV18 and TRBJ2-1, with D tentatively TRBD2 (6 bases). Germline CDR1 and CDR2: KGHSH and LQKENI. The V gene lost 0 bases and the J gene lost 2 bases, with 8 bases spanning the gap. The CDR3 is 15 residues long. DNA for the CDR3: TGTGCCAGCTCACCACCCGGGACTCCCTACAATGAGCAGTTCTTC. It specifies CASSPPGTPYNEQFF.

This clone was picked up many times. This chain joins TRBV5-1 and TRBJ2-7, with 9 positions matching TRBD1. The germline V gene encodes CDR1 SGHRS and CDR2 YFSETQ. This CDR3 region has 14 residues. The J segment lost 4 bases and the V segment lost 4 bases, leaving 6 bases of the junction unmatched. The CDR3 loop reads CASSSLQGAYEQYF. The CDR3 DNA reads TGCGCCAGCAGCAGCTTACAGGGGGCTTACGAGCAGTACTTC.